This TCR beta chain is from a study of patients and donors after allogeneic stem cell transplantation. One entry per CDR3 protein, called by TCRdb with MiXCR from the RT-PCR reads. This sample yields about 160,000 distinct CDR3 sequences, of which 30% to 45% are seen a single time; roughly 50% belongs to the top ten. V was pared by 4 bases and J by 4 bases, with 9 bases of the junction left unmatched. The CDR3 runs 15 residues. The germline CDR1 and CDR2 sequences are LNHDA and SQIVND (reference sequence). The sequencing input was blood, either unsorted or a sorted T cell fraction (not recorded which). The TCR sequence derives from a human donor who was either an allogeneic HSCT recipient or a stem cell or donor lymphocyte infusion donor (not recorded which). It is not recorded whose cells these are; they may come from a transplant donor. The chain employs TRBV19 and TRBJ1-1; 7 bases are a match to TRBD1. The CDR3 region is CASSTHTGASTEAFF. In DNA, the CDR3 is TGTGCCAGTAGTACCCATACAGGGGCAAGCACTGAAGCTTTCTTT.